This TCR beta chain was identified during a study of cytotoxic CD8 clonotypes in ibrutinib-treated CLL (dated by TCRdb to about 2021). Study-level background: The cohort was composed of some ten relapsed/refractory and around 15 treatment-naive patients; IGHV unmutated status was identified in 17 patients. Longitudinal samples were available for about 30% of the roughly 86 trial participants. Responses were partial in approximately 24 patients and complete in 2; after median roughly 69 months follow-up, some 15 stayed in remission and approximately twelve progressed. Patients were still on ibrutinib when every remission and progressive disease sample was collected. On average, each sample yielded 270,000 or so productive templates and around 100,000 productive rearrangements. The response samples were drawn at a median of around eleven months into treatment, with a range of about 6 to 36 months. Cryopreserved peripheral blood mononuclear cells were obtained before treatment, at response, and at either sustained remission or disease progression. Points the paper makes about the study in general: Clonality rose at ibrutinib response, remained stable during sustained remission, and dropped back toward baseline at progression. Public clonotypes were found to be uncommon and were observed to contract or remain stable during treatment; the increase in clonality was shown to reflect expansion of private clonotypes at ibrutinib response. At baseline, clonality was higher than in age-matched healthy donors and showed a strong correlation with circulating CD8+ T-cell counts. Lymph node repertoires were not examined, and the timing of sampling was not matched between patients in sustained remission and those whose disease progressed.

Turning to this clone: No antigen is known for it. No much larger clone exists at a distance of one base, and base qualities are not known.

The goal of deep resolution MiSeq sequencing was a depth between 1 in 1 million and 1 in 200,000 T cells, and coverage averaged 10x per clonotype. The immunoSEQ hsTCRB Kit was used to generate the TCR beta libraries. Per the authors' processing: The data were analyzed with ImmunoSEQ Analyzer and ImmunoSEQ Data Assistant, and V, D and J gene assignments followed IMGT definitions. Clonality was computed as one minus normalized Shannon entropy of productive rearrangement frequencies, ranging from 0 to 1. Only overrepresented clonotypes making up at least 0.05% of each patient's repertoire were included in the public clonotype analysis. Some 13 age-matched healthy donor repertoires from immuneACCESS served as clonality controls. TCRdb provides this immuneACCESS table in a form limited to in-frame rearrangements. Some clones are lacking; in checked studies, under half of them reflect an unresolved V gene, and why the rest are absent is not known. For V, J and clone size, that table is used; D and trimming come from the DNA. Present in this sample are about 250,000 clones, under 80% of which were seen just once. The ten largest clones add up to roughly 15% of the sample.

There are 14 amino acids in the CDR3, from cysteine to phenylalanine inclusive. Only the CDR3 DNA is retained, 42 bases long and in frame from the first base. Trimming leaves V shorter by 4 bases and J shorter by 3 bases, with the junction holding 5 bases beyond the gene matches. For CDR1 and CDR2, the germline V gene lists SGDLS and YYNGEE. The sample's time point label, in plain terms: 24 months on ibrutinib. Roughly 2 micrograms of genomic DNA were extracted from cryopreserved PBMCs for TCR beta library preparation. Longitudinal blood samples from CLL patients on ibrutinib monotherapy underwent high-throughput TCR beta sequencing. Patients were enrolled in a phase 2 open-label single-center ibrutinib monotherapy trial.

This sequence was found in a human donor with chronic lymphocytic leukemia. Here the sequenced sample was PBMCs, taken after 24 months of ibrutinib treatment. This sequence uses TRBV9 and TRBJ2-3, and 7 bases in between align with TRBD2. CDR3 reads: CASSSAGATDTQYF. The bases read TGTGCCAGCAGCTCCGCGGGAGCTACAGATACGCAGTATTTT.